This T cell receptor beta chain was sequenced for a study of siplizumab effects on memory and regulatory T cells. Overall study findings and caveats: Naive T cells seemed more diverse than memory cells; they also seemed major alloresponse contributors. There were only a minor fraction of alloreactive clones that mapped to unstimulated subsets.

A remark on this clone: Its antigen is undetermined.

Data came from immunoSEQ multiplex PCR; TCRdb stores just in-frame clones and leaves some out. The data show approximately 98,000 clones, with 90% to 95% seen just once and around 1.4% held by the top ten. V was pared by 0 bases and J by 4 bases, with 6 bases of the junction left unmatched. The germline V gene encodes CDR1 MGHRA and CDR2 YSYEKL. The CDR3 totals 16 residues. The sequence was collected from a human donor in good health. The chain joins TRBV4-1 to TRBJ2-1, with TRBD1 identical over 7 bases. The sequenced material came from non-Treg CD4+ T cells sorted from blood. CDR3 coding DNA: TGCGCCAGCAGCCAAGATTACGGGACAGTATACAATGAGCAGTTCTTC. This encodes CASSQDYGTVYNEQFF.